These 18 T cell receptor beta chains were sequenced from one sample in a study of T cells in Graves' hyperthyroidism and ophthalmopathy. Amplified TCR beta CDR3 regions came from RNA transcripts. Initially, a first-round RT-PCR of the TCR CDR3 employed the HTBI primer set. A single record per CDR3 protein comes from TCRdb applying MiXCR to the multiplex PCR reads. The repertoire holds hundreds of thousands of distinct CDR3 sequences, with about 15% as singletons. Sequenced input: blood. The source of these receptors is a woman aged 25 to 45 with Graves' hyperthyroidism.

This clonotype was recorded many times. V is TRBV6-5 and J is TRBJ2-7; 11 bases agree with TRBD2. V lost 1 base, J lost 0 bases, and 5 bases stayed unmatched. Germline V gene lookup returns CDR1 MNHEY and CDR2 SVGAGI. The CDR3 has 17 residues. The CDR3 DNA follows: TGTGCCAGCAGTTACTTACGACTAGCGGGAAGCTCCTACGAGCAGTACTTC. Amino acids: CASSYLRLAGSSYEQYF.

This clonotype was counted ten times or more. The chain combines TRBV18 with TRBJ2-3; the match to TRBD2 covers 7 bases. Germline CDR1 reads KGHSH; CDR2 reads LQKENI. The length of the CDR3 is 17 residues. Germline trimming cut 0 bases from V and 4 bases from J; bases unmatched to any gene: 10. The CDR3 sequence: CASSPPSGPIWADTQYF. CDR3 DNA: TGTGCCAGCTCACCACCTAGCGGGCCCATTTGGGCAGATACGCAGTATTTT.

This clonotype has ten or more counts. The CDR3 DNA reads as TGTGCCAGCAGCGCCAGACTCAGCGCCGCCTACAATGAGCAGTTCTTC. It specifies CASSARLSAAYNEQFF. The rearrangement joins TRBV11-2 to TRBJ2-1; D is unresolved. The V end lost 5 bases, the J end lost 2 bases, and 16 bases lay between the germline ends. Germline CDR1 SGHAT, CDR2 FQNNGV. The CDR3 spans 16 residues.

This clonotype was observed a few times. V is TRBV10-1 and J is TRBJ2-1; a weak D match, TRBD1 (7 bases). The germline V and J ends were trimmed by 6 bases and 12 bases, with 15 bases remaining between them. This CDR3 region has 12 residues. Germline loops: CDR1 WNHNN, CDR2 SYGVQD (reference sequence). Here the CDR3 DNA reads TGCGCCAGCAGAGACGGCAGGGGGGTGCAGTTCTTC. Translating it yields CASRDGRGVQFF.

The sample holds many counts of this clonotype. The rearrangement uses TRBV5-1 and TRBJ1-3; possible D gene TRBD1, 5 bases. This CDR3 has 14 residues. V lost 3 bases to trimming and J lost 1 base, with 8 bases between them. CDR1 and CDR2 from the germline V gene are SGHRS and YFSETQ. The CDR3 coding sequence is TGCGCCAGCAGCTCAGGGAGTTCTGGAAACACCATATATTTT. Translation: CASSSGSSGNTIYF.

This clonotype has a count of ten or more. The chain employs TRBV6-5 and TRBJ1-5; 9 bases are shared with TRBD1. V lost 0 bases, J lost 0 bases, and 6 bases stayed unmatched. From germline, CDR1 is MNHEY and CDR2 SVGAGI. The CDR3 has 18 residues. CDR3: CASSYSYRGLYSNQPQHF. The CDR3 DNA is TGTGCCAGCAGTTACTCATACAGGGGGCTCTATAGCAATCAGCCCCAGCATTTT.

Comments on this clonotype: A much larger clone is a single base away; this may be a read error. The chain couples TRBV6-2 or TRBV6-3 to TRBJ2-6; 11 bases match TRBD1. Germline loops: CDR1 MNHEY, CDR2 SVGEGT. The CDR3 spans 15 residues. Here the CDR3 reads CTSRGQGVGANVLTF. CDR3 sequence (DNA): TGTACCAGCAGGGGACAGGGGGTTGGGGCCAACGTCCTGACTTTC.

The J gene is TRBJ2-5, the V gene TRBV3-1; TRBD2 matches 7 bases. V was clipped by 4 bases and J by 5 bases; unmatched bases: 13. CDR1 is LGHDT, CDR2 YNNKEL, per germline (reference sequence). The CDR3 covers 16 residues. The DNA of the CDR3 is TGTGCCAGCAGCCCGTCGACTAGCAGCCGTTGGGAGACCCAGTACTTC. Protein: CASSPSTSSRWETQYF.

This clonotype was detected only a few times. The chain recombines TRBV2 with TRBJ1-6; D is ambiguous. V lost 2 bases to trimming and J lost 9 bases, with 11 bases between them. The germline gives CDR1 SNHLY, CDR2 FYNNEI. CDR3 size: 14 residues. Here the CDR3 DNA reads TGTGCCAGCAGTGAACAGGAGGCCAGTTCACCCCTCCACTTT. It encodes CASSEQEASSPLHF.

This clonotype was counted many times. The CDR3 is CSAKGLAGAQETQYF. The DNA of the CDR3 is TGCAGTGCTAAAGGACTAGCGGGAGCCCAAGAGACCCAGTACTTC. This chain links TRBV20-1 with TRBJ2-5, with TRBD2 matching over 13 bases. CDR1 and CDR2 (germline): DFQATT, SNEGSKA (reference sequence). The CDR3 runs to 15 residues. V lost 4 bases and J lost 1; bases outside the gene matches: 3.

This clonotype showed up many times. The V call is TRBV7-2, the J call TRBJ2-1; D possibly corresponds to TRBD2 (6 bases). Germline-derived CDR1 and CDR2 are SGHTA and FQGNSA. This CDR3 comprises 18 residues. Between the trimmed V and J ends, which lost 5 bases and 7 bases, there was a span of 27 bases. The CDR3 reads CASSIRGFSGLNRNEQFF. For the CDR3, the DNA is TGTGCCAGCAGCATTAGGGGCTTTAGCGGCCTCAACCGGAATGAGCAGTTCTTC.

This clonotype was seen many times. The chain is built from TRBV5-8 and TRBJ2-2; TRBD1 agrees at 8 bases. With 5 bases clipped from V and 6 bases from J, the junction kept 9 bases outside the gene matches. Germline V gene sequence: CDR1 SGHTS, CDR2 YDEGEE. The CDR3 is 15 residues long. The CDR3 nucleotides read TGTGCCAGCAGGTCAGGACAGGGAGGATCCGGGGAGCTGTTTTTT. This encodes CASRSGQGGSGELFF.

This clonotype was observed many times. This chain links TRBV24-1 with TRBJ2-5, with D unresolved. The CDR3 has 11 amino acids. V was trimmed by 9 bases and J by 3 bases, leaving 7 bases between them. CDR1 is KGHDR and CDR2 is SFDVKD in the germline V gene. The CDR3 sequence is CATRKEETQYF. The CDR3 nucleotides read TGTGCCACCCGTAAGGAAGAGACCCAGTACTTC.

This clonotype appeared many times. This chain connects TRBV4-1 to TRBJ2-1, with 14 bases fitting TRBD2. V dropped 1 base and J dropped 2; count of bases not matched to a gene: 7. The CDR3 covers 19 residues. The germline gives CDR1 MGHRA, CDR2 YSYEKL. The CDR3 DNA reads TGCGCCAGCAGCCAAGGTTCATCGACTAGCGGGAGGGCCTACAATGAGCAGTTCTTC. Its protein product is CASSQGSSTSGRAYNEQFF.

The chain links TRBV28 to TRBJ2-6, with D uncertain. V lost 8 bases and J 0 bases, leaving 11 bases between the germline ends. Germline lookup yields CDR1 MDHEN and CDR2 SYDVKM. CDR3 length: 15 residues. This chain's CDR3 is CASGELNSGANVLTF. The CDR3 nucleotides read TGTGCCAGCGGGGAACTAAACTCTGGGGCCAACGTCCTGACTTTC.

This clonotype appeared many times. The chain uses TRBV7-8 and TRBJ2-3, with D unclear. The V and J ends lost 1 base and 7 bases respectively, with 15 bases between them. The CDR3 is 15 residues long. CDR1 and CDR2 (germline): SGHVS, FQNEAQ. The CDR3 DNA follows: TGTGCCAGCAGCTTAGTTTCGGGCGCGCCGCATACGCAGTATTTT. Its translation is CASSLVSGAPHTQYF.

This clonotype was seen repeatedly, ten times or more. The chain is built from TRBV30 and TRBJ1-1; D is unresolved. From germline, CDR1 is GTSNPN and CDR2 SVGIG (reference sequence). The V gene lost 0 bases and the J gene lost 6 bases, with 8 bases spanning the gap. This CDR3 spans 12 amino acids. The CDR3 loop is CAWSVRGPEAFF. The CDR3 DNA sequence: TGTGCCTGGAGTGTACGGGGTCCTGAAGCTTTCTTT.

This clonotype has at least ten counts. The V and J genes are TRBV20-1 and TRBJ2-1; 15 nucleotides agree with TRBD2. This CDR3 is 18 amino acids long. Germline lookup yields CDR1 DFQATT and CDR2 SNEGSKA (reference sequence). The CDR3 DNA sequence: TGCAGCCCCCGTCCTGGACTAGCGGGAGGGGGGGCCTACAATGAGCAGTTCTTC. Translated: CSPRPGLAGGGAYNEQFF.